Following are 10 T cell receptor beta chains from one sample sequenced in a study of T cell responses to AZD1222 COVID-19 vaccine. Sequencing was performed with immunoSEQ multiplex PCR; in TCRdb, only in-frame clones are kept and a portion is missing. The table lists roughly 150,000 clones, 80% to 95% of them singletons. The sequences come from peripheral blood, collected on day 0 of AZD1222 vaccination. These receptor sequences come from an adult in good health.

This chain connects TRBV12-3 or TRBV12-4 to TRBJ2-2; D not resolved. Trimming pared 6 bases from V and 4 bases from J, leaving 9 bases between. The CDR3 is 13 amino acids. CDR3 region: CASSKPPTGELFF. In DNA, the CDR3 is TGTGCCAGCAGCAAGCCGCCCACCGGGGAGCTGTTTTTT.

The chain carries TRBV19 and TRBJ2-5, with 9 bases lining up with TRBD1. Germline CDR1 and CDR2: LNHDA and SQIVND (reference sequence). The CDR3 loop spans 15 amino acids. V was clipped by 4 bases and J by 6 bases; unmatched bases: 9. The CDR3 is CASSTTGTGSKTQYF. The CDR3 DNA follows: TGTGCCAGTAGTACTACCGGGACAGGGTCGAAGACCCAGTACTTC.

The genes are TRBV25-1 and TRBJ1-2; D might be TRBD1 (5 bases). The V end lost 2 bases, the J end lost 5 bases, and 9 bases lay between the germline ends. Germline V gene sequence: CDR1 MGHDK, CDR2 SYGVNS. This CDR3 has 13 residues. CDR3 sequence: CASSEGGGYGYTF. The DNA for the CDR3 is TGTGCCAGCAGTGAAGGCGGGGGGTATGGCTACACCTTC.

The rearrangement joins TRBV4-3 to TRBJ2-3; possible D gene TRBD2, 5 bases. CDR1 LGHNA and CDR2 YSLEER come from the germline V gene. V shed 2 bases and J shed 2 bases, with 20 bases lying between them. The CDR3 runs 18 residues. CDR3 protein: CASSQRAPAAGVTDTQYF. The CDR3 DNA sequence: TGCGCCAGCAGCCAAAGGGCCCCAGCGGCCGGGGTCACAGATACGCAGTATTTT.

The rearrangement joins TRBV5-4 to TRBJ2-7; 10 bases line up with TRBD2. The germline gives CDR1 SGHNT, CDR2 YYREEE (reference sequence). The CDR3 covers 17 residues. J was trimmed by 6 bases and V by 4 bases; bases with no gene match: 16. The CDR3 loop is CASSRGTSAWNLGEQYF. In DNA form, the CDR3 reads TGTGCCAGCAGCCGCGGGACTAGCGCATGGAACCTTGGCGAGCAGTACTTC.

In the case of this clone: The sample carries other DNA sequences with the same CDR3. J is TRBJ2-7 and V is TRBV5-1, with 7 bases identical to TRBD2. The germline V gene has CDR1 SGHRS and CDR2 YFSETQ. Trimming took 2 bases from V and 1 from J; bases not matched to a gene: 3. The CDR3 consists of 14 residues. The CDR3 DNA is TGCGCCAGCAGCTTAAGCGGGACTTCCTACGAGCAGTACTTC. Residues: CASSLSGTSYEQYF.

This clone was seen only once. This chain links TRBV10-1 with TRBJ2-7; D may be TRBD1 or TRBD2 (6 bases each). From germline, CDR1 is WNHNN and CDR2 SYGVQD (reference sequence). V lost 3 bases and J 0 bases, leaving 15 bases between the germline ends. This CDR3 is built from 16 residues. The CDR3, as DNA: TGCGCCAGCAGTGAAGGGGGGCTAGGACACTCCTACGAGCAGTACTTC. Amino acids: CASSEGGLGHSYEQYF.

This chain uses TRBV20-1 with TRBJ2-4, with 7 bases aligning to TRBD1. The CDR3 runs to 16 residues. Looked up from germline, CDR1 is DFQATT and CDR2 is SNEGSKA (reference sequence). V gave up 3 bases and J gave up 0 bases; unmatched junction bases: 8. The CDR3 spells CSASNSRGLAKNIQYF. The CDR3 DNA is TGCAGTGCTAGTAACTCCAGGGGGTTAGCCAAAAACATTCAGTACTTC.

The genes are TRBV28 and TRBJ1-4; unclear D gene. This CDR3 is 11 amino acids long. V shed 3 bases and J shed 10 bases, with 6 bases lying between them. Per the germline V gene, CDR1 is MDHEN and CDR2 is SYDVKM. CDR3: CASSFRGKLFF. DNA of the CDR3: TGTGCCAGCAGTTTTCGAGGAAAACTGTTTTTT.

The V and J genes are TRBV10-3 and TRBJ1-1; 9 bases align to TRBD1. Germline CDR1 and CDR2: ENHRY and SYGVKD. Trimming took 9 bases from V and 3 from J; bases not matched to a gene: 5. The CDR3 totals 13 residues. The CDR3 here is CAMKTGGDTEAFF. In nucleotides, the CDR3 is TGTGCCATGAAGACAGGGGGGGACACTGAAGCTTTCTTT.